This is a list of T cell receptor beta chains from one sample in a study of radiation and T cells in renal cell carcinoma. TCRdb keeps only in-frame clones here, not all; method: immunoSEQ multiplex PCR. The data contain over 120,000 clones, around 88% of them singletons. Sample: blood, taken from a patient whose treatment included radiotherapy and nephrectomy. The receptors shown here come from a woman aged 45-59 years with renal cell carcinoma. Both conserved end residues are part of each CDR3. The D gene is left open where the match is weak. For some rows the clone size is stated as once, few or many, or as a class when expanded; others skip it.

J gene: TRBJ1-1; clone size: .; V gene: TRBV7-2; D gene: TRBD1; CDR3 DNA: TGTGCCAGCAGCTCCAGACAGGGTACAGAAGCTTTCTTT; CDR3 protein: CASSSRQGTEAFF
J gene: TRBJ2-2; clone size: once; V gene: TRBV9; D gene: .; CDR3 DNA: TGTGCCAGCAGCCCGGAGGGGGCGGCCTCTACGAACACCGGGGAGCTGTTTTTT; CDR3 protein: CASSPEGAASTNTGELFF
J gene: TRBJ2-4; clone size: .; V gene: TRBV10-3; D gene: .; CDR3 DNA: TGTGCCATCAGTGGTACGGGAGTCGACATTCAGTACTTC; CDR3 protein: CAISGTGVDIQYF
J gene: TRBJ2-7; clone size: .; V gene: TRBV2; D gene: .; CDR3 DNA: TGTGCCAGCACCATGACACGTTCTGGGTGGCAGTACTTC; CDR3 protein: CASTMTRSGWQYF
J gene: TRBJ2-2; clone size: .; V gene: TRBV19; D gene: .; CDR3 DNA: TGTGCCAGTAGTACTCAGGGAGCCGGGGAGCTGTTTTTT; CDR3 protein: CASSTQGAGELFF
J gene: TRBJ2-7; clone size: .; V gene: TRBV5-1; D gene: TRBD1; CDR3 DNA: TGCGCCAGCAGCCCTCATACCGGGACAGGGATCCCCCACGAGCAGTACTTC; CDR3 protein: CASSPHTGTGIPHEQYF
J gene: TRBJ2-1; clone size: .; V gene: TRBV14; D gene: .; CDR3 DNA: TGTGCCAGCAGCCAAGAGCTAGTCCGCGAGCAGTTCTTC; CDR3 protein: CASSQELVREQFF
J gene: TRBJ1-1; clone size: .; V gene: TRBV5-1; D gene: .; CDR3 DNA: TGCGCCAGCAGCAACTCGGGACACTTTGAAGCTTTCTTT; CDR3 protein: CASSNSGHFEAFF
J gene: TRBJ1-4; clone size: .; V gene: TRBV11-2; D gene: .; CDR3 DNA: TGTGCCAGCAGCTTAGCTTCCGATAATGAAAAACTGTTTTTT; CDR3 protein: CASSLASDNEKLFF
J gene: TRBJ1-3; clone size: .; V gene: TRBV9; D gene: .; CDR3 DNA: TGTGCCAGCAGCTCAGGGTCGGGCTCAGGAAACACCATATATTTT; CDR3 protein: CASSSGSGSGNTIYF
J gene: TRBJ2-5; clone size: .; V gene: TRBV7-2; D gene: TRBD2; CDR3 DNA: TGTGCCAGCGCGGGAGCCCAAGAGACCCAGTACTTC; CDR3 protein: CASAGAQETQYF
J gene: TRBJ2-3; clone size: .; V gene: TRBV6-4; D gene: TRBD2; CDR3 DNA: TGTGCCAGCAGTCCCTTGGCGGGAGTGATAGATACGCAGTATTTT; CDR3 protein: CASSPLAGVIDTQYF
J gene: TRBJ2-6; clone size: .; V gene: TRBV30; D gene: TRBD2; CDR3 DNA: TGTGCCTGGACCTTCAGCGGGGGGGCCTTCTCTGGGGCCAACGTCCTGACTTTC; CDR3 protein: CAWTFSGGAFSGANVLTF
J gene: TRBJ2-3; clone size: .; V gene: TRBV7-2; D gene: .; CDR3 DNA: TGTGCCAGCAGCTTAGCGCTGGCCCTTGGTGGGGCGCAGTATTTT; CDR3 protein: CASSLALALGGAQYF
J gene: TRBJ1-1; clone size: few; V gene: TRBV7-8; D gene: .; CDR3 DNA: TGTGCCAGCAGCTTAGCCAGGCTCAACACTGAAGCTTTCTTT; CDR3 protein: CASSLARLNTEAFF
J gene: TRBJ2-5; clone size: .; V gene: TRBV27; D gene: .; CDR3 DNA: TGTGCCAGCAGTCCCCAGGGGCGTCTAGAGACCCAGTACTTC; CDR3 protein: CASSPQGRLETQYF
J gene: TRBJ2-3; clone size: few; V gene: TRBV7-9; D gene: TRBD2; CDR3 DNA: TGTGCCAGCAGCCAGGGACTACTCCCAGATACGCAGTATTTT; CDR3 protein: CASSQGLLPDTQYF
J gene: TRBJ2-4; clone size: .; V gene: TRBV7-9; D gene: TRBD1; CDR3 DNA: TGTGCCAGCAGCGATCGGACAGGGGGGAGATTAAACATTCAGTACTTC; CDR3 protein: CASSDRTGGRLNIQYF
J gene: TRBJ1-4; clone size: .; V gene: TRBV15; D gene: .; CDR3 DNA: TGTGCCACCAGCAGAGAACGGATAAATGAAAAACTGTTTTTT; CDR3 protein: CATSRERINEKLFF
J gene: TRBJ2-1; clone size: .; V gene: TRBV6-5; D gene: .; CDR3 DNA: TGTGCCAGCAGGGGGCTGGGGGGAGTTTACAATGAGCAGTTCTTC; CDR3 protein: CASRGLGGVYNEQFF
J gene: TRBJ1-5; clone size: .; V gene: TRBV9; D gene: .; CDR3 DNA: TGTGCCAGCAGCGTAGATACAGGTAATAGCAATCAGCCCCAGCATTTT; CDR3 protein: CASSVDTGNSNQPQHF
J gene: TRBJ2-7; clone size: .; V gene: TRBV6-6; D gene: .; CDR3 DNA: TGTGCCACTACAGGGGAGGCGGTGAACGAGCAGTACTTC; CDR3 protein: CATTGEAVNEQYF
J gene: TRBJ2-3; clone size: .; V gene: TRBV7-9; D gene: .; CDR3 DNA: TGTGCCAGCAGCTTAGGTAGCACAGATACGCAGTATTTT; CDR3 protein: CASSLGSTDTQYF
J gene: TRBJ2-2; clone size: .; V gene: TRBV9; D gene: .; CDR3 DNA: TGTGCCAGCAGCGTAGCGGGGGAGAACACCGGGGAGCTGTTTTTT; CDR3 protein: CASSVAGENTGELFF
J gene: TRBJ2-1; clone size: .; V gene: TRBV5-1; D gene: .; CDR3 DNA: TGCGCCAGCAGCTTGTTAGTAGGTGAGCAGTTCTTC; CDR3 protein: CASSLLVGEQFF
J gene: TRBJ2-5; clone size: .; V gene: TRBV9; D gene: .; CDR3 DNA: TGTGCCAGCAGCGTGGGACAACAAGAGACCCAGTACTTC; CDR3 protein: CASSVGQQETQYF
J gene: TRBJ2-7; clone size: .; V gene: TRBV7-3; D gene: .; CDR3 DNA: TGTGCCAGCAGCCCGACCGGTGGGTCCTACGAGCAGTACTTC; CDR3 protein: CASSPTGGSYEQYF
J gene: TRBJ2-7; clone size: .; V gene: TRBV15; D gene: .; CDR3 DNA: TGTGCCACCAGCAGAGGGGGCGCCGGACCGTCCTACGAGCAGTACTTC; CDR3 protein: CATSRGGAGPSYEQYF
J gene: TRBJ2-5; clone size: .; V gene: TRBV5-1; D gene: .; CDR3 DNA: TGCGCCAGTAGCGTGGAAGGGGAGACCCAGTACTTC; CDR3 protein: CASSVEGETQYF
J gene: TRBJ2-1; clone size: many; V gene: TRBV28; D gene: .; CDR3 DNA: TGTGCCAGCAGGTTAGAGGTGGGAGACGAGCAGTTCTTC; CDR3 protein: CASRLEVGDEQFF
J gene: TRBJ1-1; clone size: .; V gene: TRBV10-1; D gene: .; CDR3 DNA: TGCGCCAGCAGTGAGTCTGCCCTTGGTGAAGCTTTCTTT; CDR3 protein: CASSESALGEAFF
J gene: TRBJ1-4; clone size: once; V gene: TRBV28; D gene: .; CDR3 DNA: TGTGCCAGCAGTTTTCTGGGAAAACTGTTTTTT; CDR3 protein: CASSFLGKLFF
J gene: TRBJ1-3; clone size: .; V gene: TRBV28; D gene: .; CDR3 DNA: TGTGCCAGCAGTTTATCGGAGGACTCTGGAAACACCATATATTTT; CDR3 protein: CASSLSEDSGNTIYF
J gene: TRBJ2-3; clone size: .; V gene: TRBV5-1; D gene: TRBD2; CDR3 DNA: TGCGCCAGCAGCTTAGGCCTAGCGGGAGTAACAGATACGCAGTATTTT; CDR3 protein: CASSLGLAGVTDTQYF
J gene: TRBJ1-5; clone size: few; V gene: TRBV19; D gene: .; CDR3 DNA: TGTGCCAGTAGTAAAATGGGGGATTATCAGCCCCAGCATTTT; CDR3 protein: CASSKMGDYQPQHF
J gene: TRBJ1-2; clone size: .; V gene: TRBV28; D gene: .; CDR3 DNA: TGTGCCAGCAGTCCGTCATTGGGTTATTTGGATGGCTACACCTTC; CDR3 protein: CASSPSLGYLDGYTF
J gene: TRBJ2-1; clone size: .; V gene: TRBV5-8; D gene: .; CDR3 DNA: TGTGCCAGCAGCTTGCTTACTTACAATGAGCAGTTCTTC; CDR3 protein: CASSLLTYNEQFF
J gene: TRBJ2-5; clone size: .; V gene: TRBV15; D gene: .; CDR3 DNA: TGTGCCACCCTCAGCAGGTACCAAGAGACCCAGTACTTC; CDR3 protein: CATLSRYQETQYF